This T cell receptor beta chain was sequenced in a study of cytomegalovirus exposure and HLA in healthy donors. Broader study findings: With high specificity and sensitivity, the classifier reportedly diagnosed cytomegalovirus status.

Both 60 Vbeta primers and 13 Jbeta primers went into the PCR. Produced via immunoSEQ multiplex PCR; TCRdb's table is partial and in-frame only. The sample lists some 210,000 clones, approximately 80% occurring once. This clone showed up just a few times. What it recognizes is unknown. There are 13 residues in the CDR3. V lost 5 bases, J lost 2 bases, and 3 bases stayed unmatched. Per the germline V gene, CDR1 is SGHTA and CDR2 is FQGNSA. The sequence came from a male donor in good health and CMV-seronegative. The sample taken for sequencing was PBMCs. The gene calls are TRBV7-2 and TRBJ2-7; TRBD2 agrees at 7 bases. The CDR3 spells CASSPSGAYEQYF. The DNA of the CDR3 is TGTGCCAGCAGCCCTAGCGGCGCCTACGAGCAGTACTTC.